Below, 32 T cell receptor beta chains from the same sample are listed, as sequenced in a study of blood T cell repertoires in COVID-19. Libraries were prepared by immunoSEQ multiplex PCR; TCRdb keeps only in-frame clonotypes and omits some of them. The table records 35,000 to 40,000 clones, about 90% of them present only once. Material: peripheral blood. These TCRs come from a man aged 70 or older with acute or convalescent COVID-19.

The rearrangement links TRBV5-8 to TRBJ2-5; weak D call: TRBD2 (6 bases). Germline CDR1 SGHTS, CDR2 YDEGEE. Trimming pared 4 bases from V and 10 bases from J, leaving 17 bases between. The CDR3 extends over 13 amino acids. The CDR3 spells CASSKGTLQNQYF. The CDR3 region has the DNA TGTGCCAGCAGCAAGGGGACTCTCCAAAACCAGTACTTC. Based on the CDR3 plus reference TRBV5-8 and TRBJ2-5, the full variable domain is EAGVTQSPTHLIKTRGQQATLRCSPISGHTSVYWYQQALGLGLQFLLWYDEGEERNRGNFPPRFSGRQFPNYSSELNVNALELEDSALYLCASSKGTLQNQYFGPGTRLLVL.

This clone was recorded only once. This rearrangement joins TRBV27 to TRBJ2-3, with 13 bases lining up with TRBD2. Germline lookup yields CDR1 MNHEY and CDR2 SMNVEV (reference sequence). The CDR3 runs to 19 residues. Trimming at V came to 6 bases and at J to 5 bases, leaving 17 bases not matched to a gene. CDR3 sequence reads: CASRFWGLAGTTEEDTQYF. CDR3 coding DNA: TGTGCCAGCAGATTTTGGGGACTAGCGGGAACAACAGAGGAAGATACGCAGTATTTT.

For the CDR3, the DNA is TGTGCCAGCAGCGTAGAGGTAGCGGAGTACACCGGGGAGCTGTTTTTT. Its protein is CASSVEVAEYTGELFF. V and J are TRBV9 and TRBJ2-2; a weak D match, TRBD2 (6 bases). The V end was cut by 0 bases, the J end by 3 bases, with 12 bases between. The CDR3 has 16 amino acids. The V gene's germline CDR1 is SGDLS and CDR2 YYNGEE.

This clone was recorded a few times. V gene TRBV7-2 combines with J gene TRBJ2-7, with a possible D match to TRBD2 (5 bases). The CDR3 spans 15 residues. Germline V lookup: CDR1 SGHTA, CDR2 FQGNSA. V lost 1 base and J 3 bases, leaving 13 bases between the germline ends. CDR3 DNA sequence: TGTGCCAGCAGCTTAGGTCTGGATGGACTCTACGAGCAGTACTTC. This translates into CASSLGLDGLYEQYF.

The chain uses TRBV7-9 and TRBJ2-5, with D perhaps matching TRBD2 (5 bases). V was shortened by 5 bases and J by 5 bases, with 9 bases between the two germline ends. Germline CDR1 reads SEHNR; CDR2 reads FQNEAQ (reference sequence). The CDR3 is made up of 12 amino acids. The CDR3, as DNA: TGTGCCAGCAGCCCACCGGGGGAGACCCAGTACTTC. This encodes CASSPPGETQYF.

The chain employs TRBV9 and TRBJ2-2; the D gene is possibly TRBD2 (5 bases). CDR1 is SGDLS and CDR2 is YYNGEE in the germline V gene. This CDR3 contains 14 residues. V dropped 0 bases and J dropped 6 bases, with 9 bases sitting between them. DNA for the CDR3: TGTGCCAGCAGCGTAGCACTAGGAGCCGGGGAGCTGTTTTTT. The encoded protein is CASSVALGAGELFF. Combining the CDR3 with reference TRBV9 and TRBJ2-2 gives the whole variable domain DSGVTQTPKHLITATGQRVTLRCSPRSGDLSVYWYQQSLDQGLQFLIQYYNGEERAKGNILERFSAQQFPDLHSELNLSSLELGDSALYFCASSVALGAGELFFGEGSRLTVL.

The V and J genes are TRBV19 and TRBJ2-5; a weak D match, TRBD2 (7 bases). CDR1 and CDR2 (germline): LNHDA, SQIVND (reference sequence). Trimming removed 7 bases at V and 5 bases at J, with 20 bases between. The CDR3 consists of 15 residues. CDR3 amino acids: CASTRGATTAETQYF. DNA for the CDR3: TGTGCCAGTACACGGGGGGCGACGACAGCGGAGACCCAGTACTTC.

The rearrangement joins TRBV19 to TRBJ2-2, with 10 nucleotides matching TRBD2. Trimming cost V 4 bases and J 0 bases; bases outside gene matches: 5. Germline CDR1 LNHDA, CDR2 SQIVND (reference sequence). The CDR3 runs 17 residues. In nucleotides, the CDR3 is TGTGCCAGTAGTACCCTACTAGCGGGACCGAACACCGGGGAGCTGTTTTTT. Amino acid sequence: CASSTLLAGPNTGELFF.

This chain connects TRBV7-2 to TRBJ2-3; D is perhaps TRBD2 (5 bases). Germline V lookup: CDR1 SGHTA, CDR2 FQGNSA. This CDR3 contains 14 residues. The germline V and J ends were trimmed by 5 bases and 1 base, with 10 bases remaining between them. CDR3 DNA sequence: TGTGCCAGCAGCCCGGACTTAGGCACAGATACGCAGTATTTT. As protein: CASSPDLGTDTQYF. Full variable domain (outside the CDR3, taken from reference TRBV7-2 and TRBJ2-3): GAGVSQSPSNKVTEKGKDVELRCDPISGHTALYWYRQSLGQGLEFLIYFQGNSAPDKSGLPSDRFSAERTGGSVSTLTIQRTQQEDSAVYLCASSPDLGTDTQYFGPGTRLTVL.

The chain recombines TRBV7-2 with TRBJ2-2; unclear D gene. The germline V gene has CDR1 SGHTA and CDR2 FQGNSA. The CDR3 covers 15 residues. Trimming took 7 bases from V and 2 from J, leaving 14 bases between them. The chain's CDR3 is CASTPRTLNTGELFF. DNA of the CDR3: TGTGCCAGCACCCCCCGAACTCTAAACACCGGGGAGCTGTTTTTT.

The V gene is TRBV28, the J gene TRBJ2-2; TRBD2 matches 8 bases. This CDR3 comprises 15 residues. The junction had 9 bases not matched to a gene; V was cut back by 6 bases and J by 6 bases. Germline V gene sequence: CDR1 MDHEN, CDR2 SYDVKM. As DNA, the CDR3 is TGTGCCAGCAGCTATAGCGGGACTGCCCCCGGGGAGCTGTTTTTT. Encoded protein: CASSYSGTAPGELFF.

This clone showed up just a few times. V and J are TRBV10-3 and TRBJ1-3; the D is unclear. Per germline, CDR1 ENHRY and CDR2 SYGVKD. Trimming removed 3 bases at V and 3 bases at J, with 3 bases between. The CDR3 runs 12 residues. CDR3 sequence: CAISDNGNTIYF. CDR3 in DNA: TGTGCCATCAGTGATAATGGAAACACCATATATTTT.

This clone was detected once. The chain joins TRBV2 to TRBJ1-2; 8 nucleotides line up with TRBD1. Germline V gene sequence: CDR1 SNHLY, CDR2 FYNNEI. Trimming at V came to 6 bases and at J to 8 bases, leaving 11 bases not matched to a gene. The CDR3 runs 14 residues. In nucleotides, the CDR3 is TGTGCCAGCAGCGAAACCAGGACAGGGCTGGGCTACACCTTC. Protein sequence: CASSETRTGLGYTF.

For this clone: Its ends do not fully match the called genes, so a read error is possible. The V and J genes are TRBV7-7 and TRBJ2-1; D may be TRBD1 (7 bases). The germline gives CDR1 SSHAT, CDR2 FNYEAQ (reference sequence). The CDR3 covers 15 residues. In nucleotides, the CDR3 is TGTGCTAGCAGCTTAGCCGGGGGACAGAACAATGAGCAGTTCTTC. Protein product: CASSLAGGQNNEQFF. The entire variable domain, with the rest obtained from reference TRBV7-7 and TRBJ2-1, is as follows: GAGVSQSPRYKVTKRGQDVTLRCDPISSHATLYWYQQALGQGPEFLTYFNYEAQPDKSGLPSDRFSAERPEGSISTLTIQRTEQRDSAMYRCASSLAGGQNNEQFFGPGTRLTVL.

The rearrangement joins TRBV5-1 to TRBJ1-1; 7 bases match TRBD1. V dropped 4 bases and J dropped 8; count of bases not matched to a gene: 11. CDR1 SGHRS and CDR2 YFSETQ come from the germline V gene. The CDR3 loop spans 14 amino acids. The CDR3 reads CASSGDRVGREAFF. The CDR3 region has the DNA TGCGCCAGCAGCGGCGACAGGGTTGGAAGGGAAGCTTTCTTT.

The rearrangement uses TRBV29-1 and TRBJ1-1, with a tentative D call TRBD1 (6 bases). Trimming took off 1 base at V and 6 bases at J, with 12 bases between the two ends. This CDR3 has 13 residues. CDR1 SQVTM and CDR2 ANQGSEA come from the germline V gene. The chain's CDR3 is CSVEVGGVSEAFF. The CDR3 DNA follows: TGCAGCGTTGAAGTAGGGGGAGTGTCTGAAGCTTTCTTT.

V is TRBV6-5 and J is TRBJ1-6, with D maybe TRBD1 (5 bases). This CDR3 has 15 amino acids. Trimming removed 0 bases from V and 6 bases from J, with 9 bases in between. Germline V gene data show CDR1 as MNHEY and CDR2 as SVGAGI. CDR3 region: CASSYSARVNSPLHF. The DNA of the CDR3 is TGTGCCAGCAGTTACTCCGCCAGGGTTAATTCACCCCTCCACTTT.

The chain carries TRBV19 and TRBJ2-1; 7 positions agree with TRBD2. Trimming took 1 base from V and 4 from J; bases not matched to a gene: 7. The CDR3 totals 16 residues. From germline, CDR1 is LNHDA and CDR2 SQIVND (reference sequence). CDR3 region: CASSIVGGSPYNEQFF. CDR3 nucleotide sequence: TGTGCCAGTAGTATAGTTGGCGGGAGTCCTTACAATGAGCAGTTCTTC.

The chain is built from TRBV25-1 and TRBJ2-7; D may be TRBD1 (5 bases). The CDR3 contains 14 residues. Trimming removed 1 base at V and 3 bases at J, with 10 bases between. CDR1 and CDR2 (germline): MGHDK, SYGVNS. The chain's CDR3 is CASSEWVRDYEQYF. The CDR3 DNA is TGTGCCAGCAGTGAATGGGTCAGGGACTACGAGCAGTACTTC.

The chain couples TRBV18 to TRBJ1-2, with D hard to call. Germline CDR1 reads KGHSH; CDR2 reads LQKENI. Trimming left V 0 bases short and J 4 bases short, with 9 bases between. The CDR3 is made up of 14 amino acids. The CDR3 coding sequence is TGTGCCAGCTCACCACCAACACAAACCTATGGCTACACCTTC. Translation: CASSPPTQTYGYTF.

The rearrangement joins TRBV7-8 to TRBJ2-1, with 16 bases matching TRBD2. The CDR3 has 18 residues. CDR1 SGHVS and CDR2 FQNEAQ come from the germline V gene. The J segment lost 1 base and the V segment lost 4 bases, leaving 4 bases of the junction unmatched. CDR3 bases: TGTGCCAGCAGCTGGGGGACTAGCGGGAGGGGATCCTACAATGAGCAGTTCTTC. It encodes CASSWGTSGRGSYNEQFF.

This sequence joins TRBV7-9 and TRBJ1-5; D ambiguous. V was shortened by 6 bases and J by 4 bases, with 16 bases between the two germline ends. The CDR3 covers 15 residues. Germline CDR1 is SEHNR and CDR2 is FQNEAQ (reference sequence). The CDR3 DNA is TGTGCCAGCAGTCGCGCGGAGGGCCCTAATCAGCCCCAGCATTTT. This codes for CASSRAEGPNQPQHF.

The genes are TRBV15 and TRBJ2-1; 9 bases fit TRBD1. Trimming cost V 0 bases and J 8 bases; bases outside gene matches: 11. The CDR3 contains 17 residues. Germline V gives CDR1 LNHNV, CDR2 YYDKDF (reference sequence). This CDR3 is CATSRDRGGQGIYEQFF. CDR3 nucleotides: TGTGCCACCAGCAGAGATCGAGGGGGACAGGGTATCTATGAGCAGTTCTTC.

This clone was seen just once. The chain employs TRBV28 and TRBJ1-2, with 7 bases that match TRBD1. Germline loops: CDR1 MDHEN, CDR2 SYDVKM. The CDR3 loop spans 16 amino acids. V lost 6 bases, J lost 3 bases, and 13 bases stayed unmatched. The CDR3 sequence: CASSSTGDRDDYGYTF. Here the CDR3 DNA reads TGTGCCAGCAGCTCTACCGGAGACAGGGATGACTATGGCTACACCTTC.

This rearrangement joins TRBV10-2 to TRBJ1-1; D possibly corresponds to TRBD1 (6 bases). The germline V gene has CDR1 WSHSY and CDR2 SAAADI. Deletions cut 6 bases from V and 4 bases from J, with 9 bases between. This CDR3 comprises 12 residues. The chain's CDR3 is CASRQGSTEAFF. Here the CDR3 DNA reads TGCGCCAGCAGACAGGGTAGCACTGAAGCTTTCTTT.

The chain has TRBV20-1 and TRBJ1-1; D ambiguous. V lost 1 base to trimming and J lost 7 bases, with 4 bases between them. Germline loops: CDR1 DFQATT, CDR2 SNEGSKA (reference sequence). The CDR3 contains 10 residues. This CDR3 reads CSARVSEAFF. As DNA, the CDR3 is TGCAGTGCTAGAGTTAGTGAAGCTTTCTTT.

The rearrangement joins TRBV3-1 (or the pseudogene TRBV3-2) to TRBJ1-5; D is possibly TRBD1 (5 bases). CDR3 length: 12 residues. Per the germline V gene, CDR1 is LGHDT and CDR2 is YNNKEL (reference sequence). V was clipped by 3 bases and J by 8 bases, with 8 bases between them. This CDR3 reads CASSHVGEPQHF. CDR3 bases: TGTGCCAGCAGCCACGTAGGGGAGCCCCAGCATTTT.

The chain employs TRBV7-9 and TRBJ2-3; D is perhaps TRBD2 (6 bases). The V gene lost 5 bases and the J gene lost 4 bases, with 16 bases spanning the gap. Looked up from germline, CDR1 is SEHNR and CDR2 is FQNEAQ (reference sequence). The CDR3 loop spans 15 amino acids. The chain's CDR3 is CASSPGGPEADTQYF. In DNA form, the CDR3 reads TGTGCCAGCAGCCCCGGAGGGCCTGAGGCAGATACGCAGTATTTT.

This chain's CDR3 is CASSSSGREYHGYTF. CDR3 coding DNA: TGTGCCAGCAGCTCATCGGGCAGGGAATATCACGGCTACACCTTC. The chain joins TRBV7-9 to TRBJ1-2; TRBD1 might be the D (5 bases). Trimming took off 4 bases at V and 8 bases at J, with 20 bases between the two ends. The CDR3 covers 15 residues. The V gene's germline CDR1 is SEHNR and CDR2 FQNEAQ (reference sequence).

CDR3 bases: TGTGCCAGCAGCGTTCGACTAGCGGGGTCCTACGAGCAGTACTTC. Its translation is CASSVRLAGSYEQYF. The chain uses TRBV4-2 and TRBJ2-7; TRBD2 agrees at 11 bases. Germline loops: CDR1 LGHNA, CDR2 YNFKEQ. This CDR3 is built from 15 residues. Trimming at V came to 5 bases and at J to 1 base, leaving 4 bases not matched to a gene.

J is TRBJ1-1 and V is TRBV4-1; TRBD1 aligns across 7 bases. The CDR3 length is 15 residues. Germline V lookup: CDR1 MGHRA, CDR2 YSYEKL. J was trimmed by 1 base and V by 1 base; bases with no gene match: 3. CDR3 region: CASSQGQGPNTEAFF. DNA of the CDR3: TGCGCCAGCAGCCAAGGACAGGGACCGAACACTGAAGCTTTCTTT.

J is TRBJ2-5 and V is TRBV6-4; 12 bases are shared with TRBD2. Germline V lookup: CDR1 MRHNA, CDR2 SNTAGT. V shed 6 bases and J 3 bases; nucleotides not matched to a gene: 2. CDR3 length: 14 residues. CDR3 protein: CASSRLAGEETQYF. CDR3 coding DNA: TGTGCCAGCAGCAGACTAGCGGGAGAAGAGACCCAGTACTTC.